Below, one T cell receptor (beta chain) is given with its context. Data came from immunoSEQ multiplex PCR; TCRdb stores just in-frame clones and leaves some out. The repertoire holds approximately 63,000 clones, with over 85% as singletons. The V and J ends lost 4 bases and 3 bases respectively, with 19 bases between them. This CDR3 comprises 17 residues. Germline V CDR1 and CDR2: LNHDA, SQIVND (reference sequence). This record belongs to a study of T cell changes during pregnancy in multiple sclerosis. This rearrangement joins TRBV19 to TRBJ2-1; D is perhaps TRBD2 (7 bases). The clonotype comes from a female donor with multiple sclerosis, enrolled in a pregnancy study. The source material was CD8+ T cells from peripheral blood mononuclear cells, sampled in the third trimester of pregnancy. The CDR3 region is CASSTSGGGSIYNEQFF. The CDR3 nucleotides are TGTGCCAGTAGTACCTCTGGGGGCGGGAGTATCTACAATGAGCAGTTCTTC.